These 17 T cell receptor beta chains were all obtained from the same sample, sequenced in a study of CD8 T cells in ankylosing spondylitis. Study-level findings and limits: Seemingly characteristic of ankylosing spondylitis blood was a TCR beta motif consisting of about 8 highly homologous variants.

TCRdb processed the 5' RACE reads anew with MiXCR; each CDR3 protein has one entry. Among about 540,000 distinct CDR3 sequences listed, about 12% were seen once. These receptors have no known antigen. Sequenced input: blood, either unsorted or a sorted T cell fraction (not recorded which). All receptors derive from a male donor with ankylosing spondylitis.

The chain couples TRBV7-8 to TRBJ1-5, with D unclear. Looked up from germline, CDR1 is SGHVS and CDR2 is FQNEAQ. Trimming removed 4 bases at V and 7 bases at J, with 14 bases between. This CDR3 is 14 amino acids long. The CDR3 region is CASSWEFTSQPQHF. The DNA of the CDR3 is TGTGCCAGCAGCTGGGAGTTCACCAGCCAGCCCCAGCATTTT.

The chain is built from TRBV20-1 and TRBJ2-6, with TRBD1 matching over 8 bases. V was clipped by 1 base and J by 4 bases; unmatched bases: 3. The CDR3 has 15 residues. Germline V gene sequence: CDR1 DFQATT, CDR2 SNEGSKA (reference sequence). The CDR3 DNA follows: TGCAGTGCTAGAGGACAGGGGCCCGGGGCCAACGTCCTGACTTTC. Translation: CSARGQGPGANVLTF.

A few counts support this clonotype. The CDR3: CASSFGGKPSTDTQYF. Here the CDR3 DNA reads TGTGCCAGCAGCTTCGGCGGGAAACCTAGCACAGATACGCAGTATTTT. V is TRBV7-9 and J is TRBJ2-3, with TRBD2 as a possible D gene (6 bases). Per germline, CDR1 SEHNR and CDR2 FQNEAQ (reference sequence). V was pared by 3 bases and J by 0 bases, with 13 bases between. The CDR3 covers 16 residues.

CDR3 sequence reads: CASRVQRKNTEAFF. The CDR3 bases are TGTGCCAGTAGGGTACAAAGGAAGAACACTGAAGCTTTCTTT. The V gene is TRBV19, the J gene TRBJ1-1; D not certain. Trimming removed 6 bases from V and 1 base from J, with 12 bases in between. This CDR3 spans 14 amino acids. Per the germline V gene, CDR1 is LNHDA and CDR2 is SQIVND (reference sequence).

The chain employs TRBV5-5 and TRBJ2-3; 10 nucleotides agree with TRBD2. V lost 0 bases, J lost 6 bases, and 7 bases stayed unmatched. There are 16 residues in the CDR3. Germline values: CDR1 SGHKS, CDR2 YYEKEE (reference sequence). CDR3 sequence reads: CASSLEALAGVDTQYF. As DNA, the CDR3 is TGTGCCAGCAGCTTGGAGGCCCTAGCGGGAGTCGATACGCAGTATTTT.

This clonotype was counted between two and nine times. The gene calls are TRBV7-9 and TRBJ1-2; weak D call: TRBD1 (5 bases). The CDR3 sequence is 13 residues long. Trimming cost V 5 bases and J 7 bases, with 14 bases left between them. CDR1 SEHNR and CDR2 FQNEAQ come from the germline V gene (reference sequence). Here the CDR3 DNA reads TGTGCCAGCAGCCCGTCAGGGTTTCGTGGCTACACCTTC. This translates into CASSPSGFRGYTF.

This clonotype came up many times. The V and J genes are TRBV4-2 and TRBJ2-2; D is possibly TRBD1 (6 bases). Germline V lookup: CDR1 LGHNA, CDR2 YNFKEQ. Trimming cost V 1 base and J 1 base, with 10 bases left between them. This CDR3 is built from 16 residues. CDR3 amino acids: CASSQGVGQNTGELFF. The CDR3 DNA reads TGTGCCAGCAGCCAAGGGGTGGGACAGAACACCGGGGAGCTGTTTTTT.

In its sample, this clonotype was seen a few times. CDR3 sequence (DNA): TGTGCCAGCAGCTTGGTGATGCTAGCGGGAGCCTCCTACAATGAGCAGTTCTTC. This codes for CASSLVMLAGASYNEQFF. The V and J genes are TRBV5-5 and TRBJ2-1, with 10 bases fitting TRBD2. The germline V gene encodes CDR1 SGHKS and CDR2 YYEKEE (reference sequence). This CDR3 comprises 18 residues. Trimming removed 0 bases from V and 0 bases from J; junction bases left unmatched: 6.

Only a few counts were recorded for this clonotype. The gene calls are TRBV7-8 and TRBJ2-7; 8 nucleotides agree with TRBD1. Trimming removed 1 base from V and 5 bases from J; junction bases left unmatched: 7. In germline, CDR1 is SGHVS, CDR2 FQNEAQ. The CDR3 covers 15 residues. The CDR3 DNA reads TGTGCCAGCAGCTTAGAGGGACAGGTAACCCACGAGCAGTACTTC. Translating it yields CASSLEGQVTHEQYF.

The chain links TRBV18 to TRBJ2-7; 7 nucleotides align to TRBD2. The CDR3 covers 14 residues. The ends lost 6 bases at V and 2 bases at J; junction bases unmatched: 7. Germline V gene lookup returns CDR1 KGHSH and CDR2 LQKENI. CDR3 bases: TGTGCCAGCTCCCCCGGACTAGATGCCTACGAGCAGTACTTC. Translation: CASSPGLDAYEQYF.

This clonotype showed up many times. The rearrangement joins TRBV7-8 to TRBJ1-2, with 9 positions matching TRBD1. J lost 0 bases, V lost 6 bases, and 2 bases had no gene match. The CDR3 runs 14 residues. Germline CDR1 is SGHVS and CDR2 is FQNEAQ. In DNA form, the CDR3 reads TGTGCCAGCAGGGGACAGGGAGCTAACTATGGCTACACCTTC. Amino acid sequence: CASRGQGANYGYTF. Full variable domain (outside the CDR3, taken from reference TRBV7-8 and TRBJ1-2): GAGVSQSPRYKVAKRGQDVALRCDPISGHVSLFWYQQALGQGPEFLTYFQNEAQLDKSGLPSDRFFAERPEGSVSTLKIQRTQQEDSAVYLCASRGQGANYGYTFGSGTRLTVV.

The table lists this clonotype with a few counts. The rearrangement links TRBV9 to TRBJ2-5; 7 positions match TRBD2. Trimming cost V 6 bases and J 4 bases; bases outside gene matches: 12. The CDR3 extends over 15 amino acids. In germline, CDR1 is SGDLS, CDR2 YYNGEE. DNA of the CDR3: TGTGCCAGCACCGGTAGGGCGGGGAGGGGAGAGACCCAGTACTTC. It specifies CASTGRAGRGETQYF. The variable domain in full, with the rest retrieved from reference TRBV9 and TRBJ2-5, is DSGVTQTPKHLITATGQRVTLRCSPRSGDLSVYWYQQSLDQGLQFLIQYYNGEERAKGNILERFSAQQFPDLHSELNLSSLELGDSALYFCASTGRAGRGETQYFGPGTRLLVL.

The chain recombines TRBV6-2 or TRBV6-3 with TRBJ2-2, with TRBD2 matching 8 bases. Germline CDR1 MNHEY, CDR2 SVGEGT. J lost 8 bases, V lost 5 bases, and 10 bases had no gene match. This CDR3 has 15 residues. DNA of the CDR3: TGTGCCAGCAGTGGCTTGGGACTAGTAACGGGGGAGCTGTTTTTT. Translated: CASSGLGLVTGELFF.

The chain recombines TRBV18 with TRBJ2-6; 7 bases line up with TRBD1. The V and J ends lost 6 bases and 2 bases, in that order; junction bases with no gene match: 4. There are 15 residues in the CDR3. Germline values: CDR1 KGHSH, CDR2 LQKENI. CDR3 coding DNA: TGTGCCAGCTCCCCGCAGGGGGCTGGGGCCAACGTCCTGACTTTC. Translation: CASSPQGAGANVLTF.

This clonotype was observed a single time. The CDR3 protein is CASNQVSGELFF. CDR3 nucleotides: TGTGCCAGTAATCAGGTATCCGGGGAGCTGTTTTTT. This sequence joins TRBV19 and TRBJ2-2; D not resolved. The CDR3 spans 12 residues. The germline gives CDR1 LNHDA, CDR2 SQIVND (reference sequence). The ends were cut back, 7 bases at V and 6 bases at J, with 9 bases in the middle.

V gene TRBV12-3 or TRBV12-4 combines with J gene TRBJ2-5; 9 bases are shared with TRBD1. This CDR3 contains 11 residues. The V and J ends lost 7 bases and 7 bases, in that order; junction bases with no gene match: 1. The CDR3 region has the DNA TGTGCCAGCACGGACAGGGGGACCCAGTACTTC. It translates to CASTDRGTQYF.

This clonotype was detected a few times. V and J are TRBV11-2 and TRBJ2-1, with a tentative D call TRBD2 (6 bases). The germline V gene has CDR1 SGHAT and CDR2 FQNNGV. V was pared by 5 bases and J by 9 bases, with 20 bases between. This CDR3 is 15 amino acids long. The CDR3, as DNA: TGTGCCAGCAGCCTCATAGAGCGGGCGGGGAGTGAGCAGTTCTTC. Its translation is CASSLIERAGSEQFF.